This T cell receptor (beta chain) was profiled in a study of blood T cell repertoires in COVID-19 (dated by TCRdb to between 2020 and 2021). As for the study more broadly: Samples covering the acute and convalescent phases of COVID-19 were provided by collaborators in the United States, Italy and Spain. The material from the prospective study consisted of cDNA or gDNA derived from T cells, B-cell-depleted T cells, or PBMCs. The dataset comprised deeply sampled blood TCRbeta repertoires from subjects exposed to, actively infected with, or recovered from COVID-19. The repertoires were released in a freely available public database intended as a resource for research on the immune response to SARS-CoV-2. Samples were obtained from the ongoing ImmuneRACE study (first 160 participants) and from some 1,200 subjects provided by 6 global collaborators. The sample metadata nearly always contained a de-identified subject ID, COVID-19 status, age in years and sex. Where HLA class I and class II types were available, the types were taken from metadata supplied by the sample provider, not from assay-based typing.

Enrolling through a virtual design, the prospective study's participants ranged in age from roughly 18 to 89 years and lived across 24 United States geographic areas. In the prospective study, cohorts were assigned on the basis of participant-reported clinical history obtained from a screening survey and a study questionnaire. Each participant in the prospective study had whole blood, serum and a nasopharyngeal or oropharyngeal swab collected by mobile phlebotomists. Participants in the prospective study had the option to provide additional blood draws and questionnaires over a roughly 2-month period. Prospective study blood samples were shipped either frozen or at room temperature before DNA extraction. TCRbeta CDR3 regions were amplified from genomic DNA using the immunoSEQ Assay, a bias-controlled multiplex PCR. The authors processed their data as follows. Within the assay, amplification of reference gene primers was used to estimate how many nucleated cells each sample contained. To quantify the absolute abundance of each unique TCRbeta CDR3 rearrangement, sequence reads were collapsed and filtered. Productive Simpson clonality was computed per sample as the square root of Simpson's diversity index over productive rearrangements. Not all clones reach the TCRdb copy of this immuneACCESS table, which keeps in-frame sequences only. Checked studies attribute under half of the gap to unresolved V genes and leave the rest unexplained. The DNA was the basis for D and trimming; V, J and clone size are from that table. This sample holds 200,000 to 250,000 clones; over 75% were observed only once. The ten largest account for approximately 3.8% of the sample.

General conclusions and limits of the study: Clinical and demographic metadata were provided uncurated, with the amount varying by source and participant.

As concerns this clone: The clone's antigen remains unknown. One base away there is no much larger clone; base qualities are not given.

The sequence derives from a woman aged 18-35 years in a cohort exposed to, infected with or recovered from COVID-19 (not recorded which). The sequenced sample was PBMCs or T cells enriched from blood (not recorded which).

Here is the DNA: TGTGCCATCAGTGATCCGATGGTTACAGTAAACTATGGCTACACCTTC. Its protein product is CAISDPMVTVNYGYTF. Rearrangement joined TRBV10-3 to TRBJ1-2, with the D gene uncertain. V is pared back by 3 bases and J by 2 bases, with 16 bases lying between the germline termini. Reading the germline V gene gives CDR1 ENHRY and CDR2 SYGVKD. The cysteine opens and the phenylalanine closes a CDR3 of 16 amino acids. The entry retains the CDR3 DNA only, 48 bases that are in frame from base 1.